This T cell receptor beta chain was identified in a study of PD-L1 blockade in urothelial cancer. Study-wide context: Blood was analyzed 3 weeks (second dose) and 6 weeks after treatment start. Findings and limits, study-wide: Larger 3-week expansion of tumor-associated blood clones was seen in durable-benefit patients. Patients with below-median pretreatment blood clonality survived longer.

Documented time point: pretreatment peripheral blood. Anywhere from 1 to 8 samples came from each patient, spanning pretreatment and on-treatment. Using immunoSEQ multiplex PCR, the repertoire was profiled, and TCRdb retains in-frame clones only, with some absent. The data contain tens of thousands of clones, roughly 84% of them seen just once; the ten biggest clones take up 13% to 15%. With regard to this clone: The antigen is not known.

The germline V and J ends were trimmed by 0 bases and 0 bases, with 15 bases remaining between them. This CDR3 has 18 amino acids. From germline, CDR1 is LNHDA and CDR2 SQIVND (reference sequence). The receptor was derived from a man in his 60s with urothelial cancer. The material sequenced was PBMCs, taken around atezolizumab (anti-PD-L1) treatment. J is TRBJ1-5 and V is TRBV19; possible D gene TRBD1, 5 bases. The CDR3 sequence is CASSIDLSSGVSNQPQHF. The CDR3 DNA follows: TGTGCCAGTAGTATAGATCTATCATCGGGGGTTAGCAATCAGCCCCAGCATTTT.